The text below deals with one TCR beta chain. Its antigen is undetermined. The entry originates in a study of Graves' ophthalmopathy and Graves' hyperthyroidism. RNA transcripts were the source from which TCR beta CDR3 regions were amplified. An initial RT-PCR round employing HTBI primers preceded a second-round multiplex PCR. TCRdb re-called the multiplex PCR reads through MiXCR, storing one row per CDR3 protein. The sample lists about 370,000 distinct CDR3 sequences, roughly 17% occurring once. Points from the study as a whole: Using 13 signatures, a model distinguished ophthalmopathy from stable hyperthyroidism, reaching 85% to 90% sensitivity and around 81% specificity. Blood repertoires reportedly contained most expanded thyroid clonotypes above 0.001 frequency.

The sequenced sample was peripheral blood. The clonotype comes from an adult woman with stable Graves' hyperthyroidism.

DNA of the CDR3: TGCGCCAGCAGCTACGGACTAGCGGGATTCCTCTCTGGGGCCAACGTCCTGACTTTC. Translated, it gives CASSYGLAGFLSGANVLTF. The J gene is TRBJ2-6, the V gene TRBV4-1; 12 bases line up with TRBD2. The CDR3 has 19 residues. Per germline, CDR1 MGHRA and CDR2 YSYEKL. V lost 5 bases to trimming and J lost 0 bases; unmatched junction nucleotides: 8.